The 20 T cell receptor beta chains presented below share a single source sample, sequenced in a study of graft-versus-host responses after intestinal transplantation. TCRdb keeps only in-frame clones here, not all; method: immunoSEQ multiplex PCR. Of over 45,000 clones detected, around 93% appear once; the ten largest clones hold 5.9%. The sample was PBMCs, taken around 790 days after a first intestinal transplant, on the day of a second. Receptors originate from a human patient who received an intestinal transplant, so some T cells may come from the graft donor.

This clone was recorded only once. V is TRBV6-5 and J is TRBJ2-7; 9 bases agree with TRBD2. Unmatched junction bases numbered 6, after V lost 6 bases and J lost 6 bases. Germline V lookup: CDR1 MNHEY, CDR2 SVGAGI. This CDR3 region has 13 residues. The CDR3, as DNA: TGTGCCAGCAGGACTAGCGGTGTACGCGAGCAGTACTTC. Protein product: CASRTSGVREQYF.

This chain connects TRBV2 to TRBJ1-5; D ambiguous. The CDR3 loop spans 14 amino acids. The germline V gene has CDR1 SNHLY and CDR2 FYNNEI. Trimming stripped 4 bases from V and 0 bases from J, with 7 bases between. CDR3 sequence: CASSVLNSNQPQHF. The DNA of the CDR3 is TGTGCCAGCAGTGTCCTTAATAGCAATCAGCCCCAGCATTTT.

This chain links TRBV5-1 with TRBJ2-5; 8 bases line up with TRBD2. Germline CDR1 and CDR2: SGHRS and YFSETQ. The junction had 18 bases not matched to a gene; V was cut back by 4 bases and J by 4 bases. The CDR3 runs 18 residues. CDR3 sequence reads: CASSRIPTSVGGVETQYF. The CDR3 DNA is TGCGCCAGCAGCCGTATACCGACTAGCGTGGGAGGAGTAGAGACCCAGTACTTC. Using reference TRBV5-1 and TRBJ2-5 for the parts outside the CDR3, the full variable domain is KAGVTQTPRYLIKTRGQQVTLSCSPISGHRSVSWYQQTPGQGLQFLFEYFSETQRNKGNFPGRFSGRQFSNSRSEMNVSTLELGDSALYLCASSRIPTSVGGVETQYFGPGTRLLVL.

This chain joins TRBV25-1 and TRBJ1-6; D uncertain. The CDR3 totals 17 residues. Looked up from germline, CDR1 is MGHDK and CDR2 is SYGVNS. Trimming removed 0 bases from V and 9 bases from J, with 18 bases in between. The CDR3: CASSEYAPSATSSPLHF. The CDR3 region has the DNA TGTGCCAGCAGTGAATATGCTCCTTCTGCTACGAGTTCACCCCTCCACTTT.

CDR3 nucleotides: TGTGCCAGCAGGTCAGGGGGCAACTATGGCTACACCTTC. Encoded protein: CASRSGGNYGYTF. The V gene is TRBV28, the J gene TRBJ1-2, with 8 bases lining up with TRBD1. The CDR3 extends over 13 amino acids. Germline V gene lookup returns CDR1 MDHEN and CDR2 SYDVKM. The ends lost 6 bases at V and 2 bases at J; junction bases unmatched: 2.

V usage is TRBV19 and J usage is TRBJ2-3; D is perhaps TRBD1 (5 bases). The CDR3 length is 15 residues. From germline, CDR1 is LNHDA and CDR2 SQIVND (reference sequence). Trimming took off 5 bases at V and 3 bases at J, with 15 bases between the two ends. CDR3 coding DNA: TGTGCCAGTAGTCTAGGGGCAGTTCGTACAGATACGCAGTATTTT. Protein sequence: CASSLGAVRTDTQYF.

This clone showed up just once. The chain recombines TRBV30 with TRBJ2-7, with 7 bases aligning to TRBD2. V dropped 2 bases and J dropped 5; count of bases not matched to a gene: 9. The CDR3 length is 14 residues. The germline V gene has CDR1 GTSNPN and CDR2 SVGIG (reference sequence). The CDR3 protein is CAWSHGGLGDEQYF. For the CDR3, the DNA is TGTGCCTGGAGTCACGGAGGACTAGGGGACGAGCAGTACTTC.

The V call is TRBV11-2, the J call TRBJ1-2; D remains ambiguous. The CDR3 consists of 10 residues. V was cut by 5 bases and J by 5 bases, with 3 bases left in between. CDR1 and CDR2 from the germline V gene are SGHAT and FQNNGV. The DNA of the CDR3 is TGTGCCAGCAGCGCTTATGGCTACACCTTC. Its protein product is CASSAYGYTF.

The chain carries TRBV28 and TRBJ1-1, with D hard to call. The germline V and J ends were trimmed by 1 base and 7 bases, with 7 bases remaining between them. Germline lookup yields CDR1 MDHEN and CDR2 SYDVKM. The CDR3 consists of 12 residues. CDR3: CASSLSKGEAFF. The DNA for the CDR3 is TGTGCCAGCAGTTTATCAAAGGGTGAAGCTTTCTTT.

The chain recombines TRBV19 with TRBJ1-3; D is ambiguous. CDR1 is LNHDA, CDR2 SQIVND, per germline (reference sequence). This CDR3 region has 13 residues. Trimming took off 5 bases at V and 2 bases at J, with 7 bases between the two ends. The CDR3 here is CASSEQAGNTIYF. DNA of the CDR3: TGTGCCAGTAGTGAGCAGGCTGGAAACACCATATATTTT.

This chain connects TRBV27 to TRBJ1-1; TRBD1 agrees at 8 bases. After removal of 5 bases from V and 2 bases from J, the junction contained 4 bases not matched to a gene. There are 14 residues in the CDR3. The germline CDR1 and CDR2 sequences are MNHEY and SMNVEV (reference sequence). CDR3 sequence: CASSPGQGNTEAFF. As DNA, the CDR3 is TGTGCCAGCAGTCCCGGACAGGGCAACACTGAAGCTTTCTTT.

The rearrangement links TRBV6-1 to TRBJ1-1; TRBD1 might be the D (6 bases). The CDR3 length is 16 residues. The germline V gene encodes CDR1 MNHNS and CDR2 SASEGT. V lost 2 bases to trimming and J lost 0 bases, with 13 bases between them. DNA of the CDR3: TGTGCCAGCAGTGAATGGGGGGGGCACATGAACACTGAAGCTTTCTTT. Translating it yields CASSEWGGHMNTEAFF.

This chain links TRBV18 with TRBJ2-1; 8 positions agree with TRBD2. The CDR3 consists of 14 residues. Germline CDR1 is KGHSH and CDR2 is LQKENI. The ends lost 2 bases at V and 8 bases at J; junction bases unmatched: 5. CDR3 protein: CASSPGTSTDEQFF. The CDR3 nucleotides read TGTGCCAGCTCACCAGGGACTAGTACGGATGAGCAGTTCTTC.

This clone was picked up one time. The chain couples TRBV7-3 to TRBJ1-2; D gene uncertain. This CDR3 spans 13 amino acids. The germline V gene has CDR1 SGHTA and CDR2 FQGTGA. V shed 5 bases and J shed 6 bases, with 13 bases lying between them. DNA for the CDR3: TGTGCCAGCAGCCTCCGGCCGTCTCATGGCTACACCTTC. Translating gives CASSLRPSHGYTF.

This clone appeared a single time. This chain links TRBV28 with TRBJ1-3; possible D gene TRBD1, 6 bases. Germline V gene data show CDR1 as MDHEN and CDR2 as SYDVKM. The CDR3 loop spans 14 amino acids. Trimming shortened V by 6 bases and J by 0 bases, and 9 bases separated the two germline ends. Here the CDR3 DNA reads TGTGCCAGCAGACAGGGCTTCTCTGGAAACACCATATATTTT. Protein: CASRQGFSGNTIYF. The full variable domain, with the rest looked up from reference TRBV28 and TRBJ1-3, is DVKVTQSSRYLVKRTGEKVFLECVQDMDHENMFWYRQDPGLGLRLIYFSYDVKMKEKGDIPEGYSVSREKKERFSLILESASTNQTSMYLCASRQGFSGNTIYFGEGSWLTVV.

This clone has only one observation. The chain carries TRBV6-6 and TRBJ1-2; no clear D. The CDR3 is made up of 15 amino acids. Deletions cut 7 bases from V and 6 bases from J, with 21 bases between. CDR1 and CDR2 from the germline V gene are MNHNY and SVGAGI (reference sequence). The chain's CDR3 is CASTPMVFAENGYTF. The CDR3 nucleotides read TGTGCCAGCACCCCAATGGTCTTTGCGGAAAATGGCTACACCTTC.

The chain uses TRBV7-2 and TRBJ1-1; D uncertain. In germline, CDR1 is SGHTA, CDR2 FQGNSA. This CDR3 comprises 14 residues. V was pared by 3 bases and J by 4 bases, with 12 bases between. The CDR3 sequence: CASSLPNLGTEAFF. CDR3 DNA: TGTGCCAGCAGCTTGCCTAATCTGGGCACTGAAGCTTTCTTT.

This chain connects TRBV19 to TRBJ2-7; no firm D call. Trimming removed 1 base at V and 12 bases at J, with 10 bases between. Germline CDR1 and CDR2: LNHDA and SQIVND (reference sequence). This CDR3 is 11 amino acids long. The CDR3 protein is CASSIVGRWYF. In DNA form, the CDR3 reads TGTGCCAGTAGTATAGTCGGGCGGTGGTACTTC.

V is TRBV11-3 and J is TRBJ2-7; 7 positions agree with TRBD2. V lost 2 bases and J lost 0; bases outside the gene matches: 4. Germline V gene sequence: CDR1 SGHNT, CDR2 YENEEA. This CDR3 is built from 15 residues. The CDR3 region is CASSLSSSGSYEQYF. CDR3 DNA: TGTGCCAGCAGCTTATCATCTAGCGGCTCCTACGAGCAGTACTTC. The full variable domain, with the rest looked up from reference TRBV11-3 and TRBJ2-7, is EAGVVQSPRYKIIEKKQPVAFWCNPISGHNTLYWYLQNLGQGPELLIRYENEEAVDDSQLPKDRFSAERLKGVDSTLKIQPAELGDSAVYLCASSLSSSGSYEQYFGPGTRLTVT.

The rearrangement links TRBV11-3 to TRBJ2-4, with 9 nucleotides matching TRBD1. The CDR3 is made up of 18 amino acids. Trimming cost V 3 bases and J 4 bases; bases outside gene matches: 13. Germline CDR1 and CDR2: SGHNT and YENEEA. This CDR3 reads CASSLDSGTGSSKNIQYF. CDR3 nucleotides: TGTGCCAGCAGCTTGGACTCCGGGACAGGGAGCTCAAAAAACATTCAGTACTTC.